The entry below gives a single T cell receptor beta chain sequence along with its context. As yet, its antigen is unknown. The sample comes from a study of T cells expressing NK-cell markers. Whole-study results and caveats: These clonotypes additionally ranked first within the CD3+CD56-NKG2C+ fraction of a few donors. The study found dominant NKG2C+ clonotypes at about 1.0-7.5% of CD8+ T cells in about 6 donors.

5'RACE template switching built TCR beta cDNA with unique molecular identifiers. TCRdb re-analyzed the 5' RACE reads; it lists each CDR3 protein once, without DNA. This table holds 500,000 to 700,000 distinct CDR3 sequences. The CDR3 is made up of 14 amino acids. Germline CDR1 is SGHDN and CDR2 is FVKESK. The genes are TRBV14 and TRBJ2-5. Sequenced material: blood T cells: a sorted CD56 or NKG2C T cell subset, CD4+ or CD8+ T cells, or bulk PBMC T cells (not recorded which). The receptor comes from a man between 18 and 35 years old in good health. The CDR3 loop reads CASSQVALQETQYF. Using reference TRBV14 and TRBJ2-5 for the parts outside the CDR3, the full variable domain is EAGVTQFPSHSVIEKGQTVTLRCDPISGHDNLYWYRRVMGKEIKFLLHFVKESKQDESGMPNNRFLAERTGGTYSTLKVQPAELEDSGVYFCASSQVALQETQYFGPGTRLLVL.